A single sample gave rise to the 29 T cell receptor beta chains below, sequenced in a study of OX40 agonist ivuxolimab in advanced cancers. Assay used: immunoSEQ multiplex PCR; TCRdb lists only in-frame clones, some missing. The table shows roughly 56,000 clones, with around 91% occurring only once. Source: CD4+ or CD8+ T cells sorted from blood, taken in a trial of the OX40 agonist ivuxolimab. The receptors stem from an adult with an advanced solid tumor such as melanoma, head and neck, liver or kidney cancer.

The rearrangement links TRBV10-3 to TRBJ1-3; D is unresolved. V lost 3 bases to trimming and J lost 0 bases, with 12 bases between them. This CDR3 has 16 residues. In germline, CDR1 is ENHRY, CDR2 SYGVKD. CDR3 in amino acids: CAISDPDRSSGNTIYF. The CDR3, as DNA: TGTGCCATCAGTGATCCGGACCGGAGCTCTGGAAACACCATATATTTT.

The chain has TRBV4-3 and TRBJ1-1, with D unclear. Germline CDR1 LGHNA, CDR2 YSLEER. The germline V and J ends were trimmed by 0 bases and 6 bases, with 14 bases remaining between them. This CDR3 is built from 15 residues. The CDR3 region is CASSQDRVGRAEAFF. CDR3 coding DNA: TGCGCCAGCAGCCAAGATAGAGTAGGGCGGGCTGAAGCTTTCTTT.

The chain couples TRBV4-2 to TRBJ1-1, with a tentative D call TRBD1 (6 bases). The CDR3 runs 16 residues. V dropped 0 bases and J dropped 3 bases, with 14 bases sitting between them. Germline CDR1 and CDR2: LGHNA and YNFKEQ. The CDR3 bases are TGTGCCAGCAGCCAAGATCCTACAGGGTGGGACACTGAAGCTTTCTTT. The encoded protein is CASSQDPTGWDTEAFF.

The chain is built from TRBV5-6 and TRBJ1-2; D not resolved. In germline, CDR1 is SGHDT, CDR2 YYEEEE. Deletions cut 0 bases from V and 4 bases from J, with 4 bases between. The CDR3 covers 12 residues. CDR3 in amino acids: CASSLDGYGYTF. For the CDR3, the DNA is TGTGCCAGCAGCTTGGACGGCTATGGCTACACCTTC.

This chain joins TRBV9 and TRBJ2-1; 10 bases are shared with TRBD2. The V and J ends lost 3 bases and 9 bases, in that order; junction bases with no gene match: 15. Germline CDR1 reads SGDLS; CDR2 reads YYNGEE. The CDR3 loop spans 17 amino acids. The CDR3 DNA is TGTGCCAGCAGCGGACAGGGGACACTAGCGGGGAGATCTGAGCAGTTCTTC. It yields the protein CASSGQGTLAGRSEQFF.

V usage is TRBV6-6 and J usage is TRBJ2-2; TRBD2 is a possible D gene (5 bases). The CDR3 runs to 15 residues. The germline CDR1 and CDR2 sequences are MNHNY and SVGAGI (reference sequence). Trimming removed 2 bases at V and 5 bases at J, with 12 bases between. The CDR3 DNA reads TGTGCCAGCAGTTACGGCGACGGGGTGACCGGGGAGCTGTTTTTT. Translation gives CASSYGDGVTGELFF.

This rearrangement joins TRBV28 to TRBJ2-3; D possibly uses TRBD1 or TRBD2 (5 bases each). V was pared by 6 bases and J by 3 bases, with 13 bases between. CDR1 and CDR2 from the germline V gene are MDHEN and SYDVKM. The CDR3 sequence is 14 residues long. DNA of the CDR3: TGTGCCAGCAGGGGGGAACCCCCGACAGATACGCAGTATTTT. The encoded protein is CASRGEPPTDTQYF.

The V call is TRBV7-3, the J call TRBJ2-1, with D uncertain. Trimming stripped 5 bases from V and 0 bases from J, with 8 bases between. This CDR3 is built from 14 residues. Per the germline V gene, CDR1 is SGHTA and CDR2 is FQGTGA. CDR3 amino acids: CASSPSGSYNEQFF. The CDR3 DNA follows: TGTGCCAGCAGCCCTTCGGGCTCCTACAATGAGCAGTTCTTC.

This clone was observed a single time. The chain recombines TRBV11-2 with TRBJ2-5; 7 bases map to TRBD2. V gave up 6 bases and J gave up 5 bases; unmatched junction bases: 6. This CDR3 is 13 amino acids long. Germline assignment: CDR1 SGHAT and CDR2 FQNNGV. CDR3 amino acids: CASSRTSRETQYF. The CDR3 DNA follows: TGTGCCAGCAGTCGGACTAGTCGTGAGACCCAGTACTTC.

V usage is TRBV5-6 and J usage is TRBJ1-4; D is unclear. This CDR3 comprises 18 residues. CDR1 is SGHDT and CDR2 is YYEEEE in the germline V gene. V lost 0 bases to trimming and J lost 5 bases, with 20 bases between them. For the CDR3, the DNA is TGTGCCAGCAGCTTGGTGTCGGAGGTCTGGGGATCGAATGAAAAACTGTTTTTT. It codes for CASSLVSEVWGSNEKLFF.

The chain links TRBV7-9 to TRBJ2-3; 11 bases are shared with TRBD2. With V trimmed by 4 bases and J by 0 bases, 0 bases remained unmatched. Germline V gene data show CDR1 as SEHNR and CDR2 as FQNEAQ (reference sequence). The CDR3 has 15 residues. CDR3 sequence reads: CASSWTSGSTDTQYF. The CDR3 coding sequence is TGTGCCAGCAGCTGGACTAGCGGGAGCACAGATACGCAGTATTTT.

V is TRBV28 and J is TRBJ2-1; D may be TRBD2 (6 bases). The germline V gene encodes CDR1 MDHEN and CDR2 SYDVKM. V was trimmed by 1 base and J by 1 base, leaving 8 bases between them. This CDR3 is 15 amino acids long. CDR3 DNA sequence: TGTGCCAGCAGTTTATTGGCGGGATCCTACAATGAGCAGTTCTTC. Its translation: CASSLLAGSYNEQFF.

CDR3 DNA sequence: TGTGCCAGCAGCCAAGGGAACTATGGCTACACCTTC. Translation gives CASSQGNYGYTF. This chain links TRBV14 with TRBJ1-2; D unresolved. CDR3 length: 12 amino acids. Germline V lookup: CDR1 SGHDN, CDR2 FVKESK. V was shortened by 1 base and J by 2 bases, with 2 bases between the two germline ends.

This chain uses TRBV10-2 with TRBJ1-1; the D is unclear. CDR1 is WSHSY, CDR2 SAAADI, per germline. V lost 4 bases and J lost 1, with 10 bases in between. The CDR3 spans 14 residues. The CDR3 region is CASSAGLGNTEAFF. CDR3 bases: TGCGCCAGCAGTGCTGGACTGGGGAACACTGAAGCTTTCTTT.

This clone was seen only a few times. Here the CDR3 DNA reads TGCGCCAGCAGCCAGTTGAGTTTCCCTGAAGCTTTCTTT. Translating it yields CASSQLSFPEAFF. This chain joins TRBV4-1 and TRBJ1-1; D remains ambiguous. V was shortened by 3 bases and J by 6 bases, with 11 bases between the two germline ends. The germline CDR1 and CDR2 sequences are MGHRA and YSYEKL. This CDR3 comprises 13 residues.

The chain couples TRBV7-9 to TRBJ2-5; the D is unclear. The DNA matches TRBJ2-7 better at its end, which makes the J call doubtful. Per the germline V gene, CDR1 is SEHNR and CDR2 is FQNEAQ (reference sequence). This CDR3 is 13 amino acids long. CDR3: CASSSAVVYEQYF. The CDR3 DNA reads TGTGCCAGCAGCTCGGCGGTGGTTTACGAGCAGTACTTC.

The V and J genes are TRBV27 and TRBJ2-3; D gene uncertain. Germline CDR1 reads MNHEY; CDR2 reads SMNVEV (reference sequence). V was shortened by 5 bases and J by 0 bases, with 6 bases between the two germline ends. This CDR3 is built from 13 residues. In DNA, the CDR3 is TGTGCCAGCAGTGTTACTAGCACAGATACGCAGTATTTT. Protein: CASSVTSTDTQYF.

CDR3 bases: TGTGCCAGCAGTGCCGGGACAGGGGTTCTCGAGCAGTACTTC. Translating gives CASSAGTGVLEQYF. The V and J genes are TRBV28 and TRBJ2-7; 10 positions match TRBD1. The CDR3 contains 14 residues. Germline V gives CDR1 MDHEN, CDR2 SYDVKM. With V trimmed by 5 bases and J by 6 bases, 7 bases remained unmatched.

The chain employs TRBV4-2 and TRBJ1-4, with D possibly matching TRBD1 (5 bases). Trimming took off 1 base at V and 5 bases at J, with 8 bases between the two ends. The CDR3 contains 14 residues. Per germline, CDR1 LGHNA and CDR2 YNFKEQ. CDR3 residues: CASSQGGRNEKLFF. The CDR3, as DNA: TGTGCCAGCAGCCAAGGGGGACGGAATGAAAAACTGTTTTTT.

The sample holds one count of this clone. The J gene is TRBJ2-6, the V gene TRBV7-9; weak D call: TRBD2 (6 bases). This CDR3 has 16 residues. Trimming shortened V by 0 bases and J by 1 base, and 7 bases separated the two germline ends. Germline loops: CDR1 SEHNR, CDR2 FQNEAQ (reference sequence). CDR3 DNA sequence: TGTGCCAGCAGCTTAGCGCGGGGTTCTGGGGCCAACGTCCTGACTTTC. It yields the protein CASSLARGSGANVLTF.

The rearrangement joins TRBV4-3 to TRBJ2-1; D remains ambiguous. Trimming left V 1 base short and J 9 bases short, with 10 bases between. Per germline, CDR1 LGHNA and CDR2 YSLEER. This CDR3 spans 13 amino acids. The CDR3 region has the DNA TGCGCCAGCAGCCAAGCCGCTTGGGGTGAGCAGTTCTTC. It encodes CASSQAAWGEQFF.

This chain links TRBV15 with TRBJ1-5, with a weak D call TRBD1 (6 bases). The CDR3 covers 18 residues. Germline assignment: CDR1 LNHNV and CDR2 YYDKDF (reference sequence). V lost 4 bases and J 2 bases, leaving 21 bases between the germline ends. CDR3 residues: CATSTPVPGTRGNQPQHF. CDR3 DNA: TGTGCCACCAGCACCCCCGTGCCTGGGACACGGGGCAATCAGCCCCAGCATTTT. The whole variable domain, filled in from reference TRBV15 and TRBJ1-5, reads DAMVIQNPRYQVTQFGKPVTLSCSQTLNHNVMYWYQQKSSQAPKLLFHYYDKDFNNEADTPDNFQSRRPNTSFCFLDIRSPGLGDTAMYLCATSTPVPGTRGNQPQHFGDGTRLSIL.

V gene TRBV28 combines with J gene TRBJ2-7; D may correspond to TRBD1 or TRBD2 (5 bases each). The CDR3 is 14 amino acids. The ends were cut back, 3 bases at V and 5 bases at J, with 14 bases in the middle. CDR1 is MDHEN, CDR2 SYDVKM, per germline. As DNA, the CDR3 is TGTGCCAGCAGTTTTCCAGGGCCGGGGAACGAGCAGTACTTC. The encoded protein is CASSFPGPGNEQYF. The variable domain in full, with the rest retrieved from reference TRBV28 and TRBJ2-7, is DVKVTQSSRYLVKRTGEKVFLECVQDMDHENMFWYRQDPGLGLRLIYFSYDVKMKEKGDIPEGYSVSREKKERFSLILESASTNQTSMYLCASSFPGPGNEQYFGPGTRLTVT.

In regard to this clone: This same CDR3 is encoded by further DNA sequences in the sample. V and J are TRBV27 and TRBJ2-2; 14 bases are shared with TRBD2. Germline loops: CDR1 MNHEY, CDR2 SMNVEV (reference sequence). The J segment lost 5 bases and the V segment lost 4 bases, leaving 9 bases of the junction unmatched. The CDR3 consists of 18 residues. In DNA, the CDR3 is TGTGCCAGCAGTTCGACTAGCGGGAGGGCCTGGGGAACCGGGGAGCTGTTTTTT. This sequence encodes CASSSTSGRAWGTGELFF.

This rearrangement joins TRBV18 to TRBJ2-6; D unresolved. The CDR3 extends over 17 amino acids. V shed 0 bases and J shed 1 base, with 10 bases lying between them. Germline values: CDR1 KGHSH, CDR2 LQKENI. CDR3: CASSPPWVGSGANVLTF. The CDR3 bases are TGTGCCAGCTCACCACCGTGGGTGGGTTCTGGGGCCAACGTCCTGACTTTC.

This clone was seen a few times. At one end, the junction sequence differs from germline, possibly due to a read error. This chain links TRBV18 with TRBJ2-2; D may correspond to TRBD1 or TRBD2 (5 bases each). This CDR3 region has 15 residues. Germline V gene sequence: CDR1 KGHSH, CDR2 LQKENI. Here the CDR3 reads CASVGTTPKTGELFF. In DNA form, the CDR3 reads TGTGCCAGCGTCGGGACGACCCCGAAAACCGGGGAGCTGTTTTTT.

The rearrangement links TRBV27 to TRBJ1-4, with a tentative D call TRBD1 (6 bases). Trimming stripped 10 bases from V and 4 bases from J, with 16 bases between. The CDR3 consists of 14 residues. Germline-derived CDR1 and CDR2 are MNHEY and SMNVEV (reference sequence). The CDR3 loop reads CATREGGSNEKLFF. In DNA form, the CDR3 reads TGTGCCACCAGGGAGGGGGGGAGTAATGAAAAACTGTTTTTT.

The CDR3 DNA reads TGTGCCAGCAGTGGAGAGGGACGGGAAAAACTGTTTTTT. Its translation: CASSGEGREKLFF. The J gene is TRBJ1-4, the V gene TRBV7-9; maybe TRBD1 (5 bases). The germline CDR1 and CDR2 sequences are SEHNR and FQNEAQ (reference sequence). This CDR3 comprises 13 residues. The germline V and J ends were trimmed by 6 bases and 8 bases, with 13 bases remaining between them. Supplemented by reference TRBV7-9 and TRBJ1-4, the full variable domain reads DTGVSQNPRHKITKRGQNVTFRCDPISEHNRLYWYRQTLGQGPEFLTYFQNEAQLEKSRLLSDRFSAERPKGSFSTLEIQRTEQGDSAMYLCASSGEGREKLFFGSGTQLSVL.

J is TRBJ1-1 and V is TRBV5-6; D possibly corresponds to TRBD1 (6 bases). The CDR3 covers 13 residues. Germline V gene sequence: CDR1 SGHDT, CDR2 YYEEEE. The V end lost 4 bases, the J end lost 5 bases, and 12 bases lay between the germline ends. CDR3 nucleotide sequence: TGTGCCAGCAGCATGGACAGACAGACTGAAGCTTTCTTT. This translates into CASSMDRQTEAFF.